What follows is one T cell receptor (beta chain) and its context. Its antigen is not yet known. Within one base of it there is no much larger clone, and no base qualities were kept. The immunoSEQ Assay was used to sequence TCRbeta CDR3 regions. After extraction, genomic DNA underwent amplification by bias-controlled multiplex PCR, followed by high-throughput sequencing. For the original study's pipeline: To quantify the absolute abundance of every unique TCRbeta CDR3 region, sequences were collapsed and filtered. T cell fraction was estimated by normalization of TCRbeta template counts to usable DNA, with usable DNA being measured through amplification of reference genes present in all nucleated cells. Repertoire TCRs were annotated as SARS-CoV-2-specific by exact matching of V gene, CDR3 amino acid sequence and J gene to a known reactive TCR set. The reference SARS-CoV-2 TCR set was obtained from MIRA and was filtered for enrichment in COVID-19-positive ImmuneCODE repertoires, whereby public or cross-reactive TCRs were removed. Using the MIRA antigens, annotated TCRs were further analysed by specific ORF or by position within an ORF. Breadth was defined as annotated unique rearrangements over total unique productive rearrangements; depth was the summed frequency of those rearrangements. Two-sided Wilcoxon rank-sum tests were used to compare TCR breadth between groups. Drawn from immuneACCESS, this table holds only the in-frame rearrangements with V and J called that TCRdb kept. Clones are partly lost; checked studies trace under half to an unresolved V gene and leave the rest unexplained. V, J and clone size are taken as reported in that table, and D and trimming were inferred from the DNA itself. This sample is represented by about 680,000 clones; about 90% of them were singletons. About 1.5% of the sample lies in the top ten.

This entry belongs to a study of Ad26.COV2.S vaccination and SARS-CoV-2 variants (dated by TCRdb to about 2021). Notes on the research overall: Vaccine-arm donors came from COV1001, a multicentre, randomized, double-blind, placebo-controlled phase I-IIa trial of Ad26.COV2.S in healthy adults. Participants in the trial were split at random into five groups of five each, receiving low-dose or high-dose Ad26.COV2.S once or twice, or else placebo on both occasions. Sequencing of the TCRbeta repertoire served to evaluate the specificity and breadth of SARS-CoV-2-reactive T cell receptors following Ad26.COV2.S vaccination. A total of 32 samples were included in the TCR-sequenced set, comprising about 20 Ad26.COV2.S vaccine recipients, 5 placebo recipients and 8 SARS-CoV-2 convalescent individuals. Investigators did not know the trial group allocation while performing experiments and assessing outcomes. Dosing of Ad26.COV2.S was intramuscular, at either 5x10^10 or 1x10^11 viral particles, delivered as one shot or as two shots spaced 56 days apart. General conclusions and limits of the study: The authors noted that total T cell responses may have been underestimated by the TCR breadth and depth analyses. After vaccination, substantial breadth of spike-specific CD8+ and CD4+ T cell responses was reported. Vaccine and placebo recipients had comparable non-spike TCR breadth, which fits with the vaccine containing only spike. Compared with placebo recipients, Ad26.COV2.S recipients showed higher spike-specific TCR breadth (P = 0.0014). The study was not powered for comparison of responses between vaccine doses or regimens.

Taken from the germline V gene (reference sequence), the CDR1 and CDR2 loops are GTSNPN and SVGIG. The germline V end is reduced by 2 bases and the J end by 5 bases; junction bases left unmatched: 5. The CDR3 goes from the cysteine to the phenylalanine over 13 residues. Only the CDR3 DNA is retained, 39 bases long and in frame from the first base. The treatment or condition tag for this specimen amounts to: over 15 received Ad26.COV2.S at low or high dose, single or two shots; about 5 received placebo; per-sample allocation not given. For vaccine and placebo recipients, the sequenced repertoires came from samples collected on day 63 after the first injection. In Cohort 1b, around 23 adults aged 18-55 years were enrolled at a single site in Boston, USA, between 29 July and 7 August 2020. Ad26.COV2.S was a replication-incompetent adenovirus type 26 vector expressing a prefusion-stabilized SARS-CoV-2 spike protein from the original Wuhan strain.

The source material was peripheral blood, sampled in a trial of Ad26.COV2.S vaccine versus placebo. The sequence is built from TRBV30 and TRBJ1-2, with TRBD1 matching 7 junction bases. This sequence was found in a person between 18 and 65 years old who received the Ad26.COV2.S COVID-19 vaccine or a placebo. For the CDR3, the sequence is CAWSQGQPYGYTF. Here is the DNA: TGTGCCTGGAGTCAGGGACAGCCGTATGGCTACACCTTC.